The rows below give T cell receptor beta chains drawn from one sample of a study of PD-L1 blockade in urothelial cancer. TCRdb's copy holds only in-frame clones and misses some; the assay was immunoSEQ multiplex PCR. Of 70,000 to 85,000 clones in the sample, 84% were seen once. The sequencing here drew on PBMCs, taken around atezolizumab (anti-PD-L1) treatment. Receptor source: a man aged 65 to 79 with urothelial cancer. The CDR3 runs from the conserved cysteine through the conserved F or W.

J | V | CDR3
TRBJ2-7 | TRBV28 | CASSRTSGIYEQYF
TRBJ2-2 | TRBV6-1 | CASSLGGRRGELFF
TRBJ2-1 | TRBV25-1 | CASSEAGGRADSYNEQFF
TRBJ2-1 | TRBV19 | CASSMGWDSGEQFF
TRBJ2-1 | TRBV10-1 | CASSDLSGRASGNEQFF
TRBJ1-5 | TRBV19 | CASSIGLGRQPQHF
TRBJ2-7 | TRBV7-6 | CASTPNGLASHEQYF
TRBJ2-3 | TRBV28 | CAGSTGNTDTQYF
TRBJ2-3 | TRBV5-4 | CASSFSGAGDHTQYF
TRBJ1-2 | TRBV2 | CASRMTQGAGGYTF
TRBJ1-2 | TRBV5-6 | CASTGALAVSYTF
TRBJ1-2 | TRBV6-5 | CASSPDRGQDGYTF
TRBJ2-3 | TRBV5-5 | CASSSRSGTSGGTQYF
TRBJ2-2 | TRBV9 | CASSVDPSGSISGELFF
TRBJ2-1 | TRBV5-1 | CASSPGLAGGPGEQFF
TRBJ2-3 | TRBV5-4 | CASSLGSGSSTDTQYF